This T cell receptor beta chain was recorded in a study of T cells in Graves' hyperthyroidism and ophthalmopathy. The V and J ends lost 0 bases and 1 base respectively, with 18 bases between them. The germline gives CDR1 DFQATT, CDR2 SNEGSKA (reference sequence). This CDR3 spans 17 amino acids. In this sample, this clonotype turned up a few times. Lactation, pregnancy, other autoimmune disease or uncontrolled infection excluded patients. Clinicians diagnosed patients from clinical symptoms, serum thyroxine and TRAb, thyroid ultrasound and orbital computed tomography. The PBMCs were taken from less than 11 ml of fresh peripheral blood. There were TCR beta CDR3 regions amplified from RNA transcripts. With the HTBI primer set, the TCR CDR3 went through a first round of RT-PCR. Using its own MiXCR run on the multiplex PCR reads, TCRdb lists one record per CDR3 protein. The table has hundreds of thousands of distinct CDR3 sequences, 13% to 15% seen once.

Sequencing was done on a sample of blood. The chain employs TRBV20-1 and TRBJ2-5; possible D gene TRBD2, 5 bases. The origin of this receptor is a woman aged 55-70 years with Graves' ophthalmopathy. The CDR3 region has the DNA TGCAGTGCTAGAGATCCCCGATCCCGACTAACCCAAGAGACCCAGTACTTC. It is translated as CSARDPRSRLTQETQYF.